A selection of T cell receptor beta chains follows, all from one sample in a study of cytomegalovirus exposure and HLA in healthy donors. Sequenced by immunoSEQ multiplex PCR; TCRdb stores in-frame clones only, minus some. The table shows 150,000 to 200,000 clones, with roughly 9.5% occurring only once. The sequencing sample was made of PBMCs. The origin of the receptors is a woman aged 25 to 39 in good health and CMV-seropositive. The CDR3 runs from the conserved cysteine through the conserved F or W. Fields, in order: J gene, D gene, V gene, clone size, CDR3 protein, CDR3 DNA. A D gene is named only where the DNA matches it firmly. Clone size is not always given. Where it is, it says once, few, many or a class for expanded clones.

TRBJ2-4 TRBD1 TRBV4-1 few CASSPTGFENIQYF TGCGCCAGCAGCCCGACAGGGTTCGAGAACATTCAGTACTTC
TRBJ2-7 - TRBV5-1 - CASSQFGVGPRSSEQYF TGCGCCAGCAGTCAGTTCGGGGTGGGTCCTCGCTCCTCCGAGCAGTACTTC
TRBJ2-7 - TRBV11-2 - CASSLDRNSYEQYF TGTGCCAGCAGCTTAGACAGGAACTCCTACGAGCAGTACTTC
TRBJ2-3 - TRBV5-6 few CASSRQPSSTDTQYF TGTGCCAGCAGCCGACAGCCCTCTAGCACAGATACGCAGTATTTT
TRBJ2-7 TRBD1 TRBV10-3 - CAIRRTGSSYEQYF TGTGCCATCAGGCGGACAGGGAGCTCCTACGAGCAGTACTTC
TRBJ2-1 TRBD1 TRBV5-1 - CASSLMGQGANEQFF TGCGCCAGCAGCTTGATGGGACAGGGGGCCAATGAGCAGTTCTTC
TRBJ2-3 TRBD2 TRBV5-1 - CASSTSGAASTDTQYF TGCGCCAGCAGCACGAGCGGGGCCGCTAGCACAGATACGCAGTATTTT
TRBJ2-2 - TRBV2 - CASRRGGELFF TGTGCCAGCAGAAGAGGCGGGGAGCTGTTTTTT
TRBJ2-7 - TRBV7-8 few CASSFGTRDEQYF TGTGCCAGCAGCTTCGGCACCCGGGACGAGCAGTACTTC
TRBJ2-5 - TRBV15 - CATSRAPEQETQYF TGTGCCACCAGCAGGGCCCCGGAGCAAGAGACCCAGTACTTC
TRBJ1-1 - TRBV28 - CASSLLQSTEAFF TGTGCCAGCAGTTTATTACAGAGCACTGAAGCTTTCTTT
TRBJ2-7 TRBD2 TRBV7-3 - CASSLEASGFYEQYF TGTGCCAGCAGCTTAGAGGCTAGCGGTTTCTACGAGCAGTACTTC
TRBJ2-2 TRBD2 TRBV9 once CASSSGLAGELFF TGTGCCAGCAGCTCCGGACTAGCCGGGGAGCTGTTTTTT
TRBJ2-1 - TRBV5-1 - CASSQGQNNEQFF TGCGCCAGCAGCCAAGGACAAAACAATGAGCAGTTCTTC
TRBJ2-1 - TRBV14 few CASSRIRGLHEQFF TGTGCCAGCAGCCGAATAAGGGGGTTGCATGAGCAGTTCTTC
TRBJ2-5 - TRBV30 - CAWRVGWGGETQYF TGTGCCTGGAGGGTGGGGTGGGGAGGAGAGACCCAGTACTTC
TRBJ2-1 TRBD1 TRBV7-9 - CASSLADRSSYNEQFF TGTGCCAGCAGCTTAGCGGACAGGAGCTCCTACAATGAGCAGTTCTTC
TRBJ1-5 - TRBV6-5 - CASSSWTNSNQPQHF TGTGCCAGCAGTTCCTGGACAAATAGCAATCAGCCCCAGCATTTT
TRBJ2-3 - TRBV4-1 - CASSQESTQYF TGCGCCAGCAGCCAAGAGAGTACGCAGTATTTT
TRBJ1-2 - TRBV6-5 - CASSYFRGSYYGYTF TGTGCCAGCAGTTACTTCCGGGGGTCCTACTATGGCTACACCTTC
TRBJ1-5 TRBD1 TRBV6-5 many CASSPLDRAQPQHF TGTGCCAGCAGTCCCCTGGACAGGGCTCAGCCCCAGCATTTT
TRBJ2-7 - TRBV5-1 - CASSLTGNGFYEQYF TGCGCCAGCAGCTTGACGGGGAATGGGTTCTACGAGCAGTACTTC
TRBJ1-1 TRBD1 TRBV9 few CASRDRGTEAFF TGTGCCAGCAGGGACAGGGGGACTGAAGCTTTCTTT
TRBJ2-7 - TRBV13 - CASSFGGEVDYEQYF TGTGCCAGCAGCTTCGGAGGAGAGGTGGATTACGAGCAGTACTTC
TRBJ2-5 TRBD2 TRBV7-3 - CASSPGLVKETQYF TGTGCCAGCAGCCCCGGACTAGTAAAAGAGACCCAGTACTTC
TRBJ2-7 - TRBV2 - CASSSFITYEQYF TGTGCCAGCTCCAGTTTTATTACCTACGAGCAGTACTTC
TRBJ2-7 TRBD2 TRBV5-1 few CASSQSGSGPYEQYF TGCGCCAGCAGTCAAAGCGGGAGTGGGCCCTACGAGCAGTACTTC
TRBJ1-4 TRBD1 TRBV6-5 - CASSYGGTGGGEKLFF TGTGCCAGCAGTTACGGCGGGACAGGGGGAGGTGAAAAACTGTTTTTT
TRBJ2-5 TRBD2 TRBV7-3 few CASSLSPGLALQETQYF TGTGCCAGCAGCTTAAGCCCGGGACTAGCGCTTCAAGAGACCCAGTACTTC
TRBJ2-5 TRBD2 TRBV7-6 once CASTDPGQGTSGETQYF TGTGCCAGCACCGATCCGGGACAGGGGACTAGCGGGGAGACCCAGTACTTC
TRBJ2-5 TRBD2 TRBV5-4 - CASSFLAGVGQETQYF TGTGCCAGCAGCTTTCTAGCGGGAGTAGGTCAAGAGACCCAGTACTTC
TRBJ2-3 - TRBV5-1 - CATSGGSTDTQYF TGCGCCACCAGCGGCGGGTCCACAGATACGCAGTATTTT
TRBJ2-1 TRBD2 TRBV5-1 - CASSSRSGLAGYSYNEQFF TGCGCCAGCAGCTCGAGGAGTGGACTAGCGGGATACTCCTACAATGAGCAGTTCTTC